The rows below give T cell receptor beta chains drawn from one sample of a study of T-cell reconstitution after alpha-beta-depleted transplantation in children. TCRdb independently ran MiXCR on the PCR reads; one entry per CDR3 protein. Of tens of thousands of distinct CDR3 sequences in the sample, approximately 6.1% are singletons; the top ten hold 30%. The material sequenced was PBMCs, mostly from graft donor cells, taken 60 days after TCRalphabeta/CD19-depleted stem cell transplant. The receptors shown here come from a female patient between 2 and 15 years old who had a stem cell transplant for aplastic anemia, so the T cells may come from the graft donor. The CDR3 runs from the conserved cysteine through the conserved F or W. D genes are given only for firm matches. Some rows mark clone size as missing; the rest say once, few, many or name a class of expanded clone.

V: TRBV5-1
J: TRBJ2-2
size: many
D: -
DNA: TGCGCCAGTCGTCCGGGAGAGAACACCGGGGAGCTGTTTTTT
CDR3: CASRPGENTGELFF

V: TRBV12-3/TRBV12-4
J: TRBJ2-2
size: many
D: TRBD1
DNA: TGTGCCAGCAGTCCTCGACAGGGGGGCGGCACCGGGGAGCTGTTTTTT
CDR3: CASSPRQGGGTGELFF

V: TRBV5-6
J: TRBJ2-7
size: many
D: -
DNA: TGTGCCAGCAGCTTGGCACTAGCCTACGAGCAGTACTTC
CDR3: CASSLALAYEQYF

V: TRBV12-3/TRBV12-4
J: TRBJ1-5
size: many
D: TRBD1
DNA: TGTGCCAGCAGCTCGAGGGGGCTCGATCAGCCCCAGCATTTT
CDR3: CASSSRGLDQPQHF

V: TRBV3-1
J: TRBJ1-5
size: many
D: -
DNA: TGTGCCAGCAGCTCGAAAGGCAATCAGCCCCAGCATTTT
CDR3: CASSSKGNQPQHF

V: TRBV4-1
J: TRBJ1-6
size: -
D: -
DNA: TGCGCCAGCAGCCAAGATAGCTCACCCCTCCACTTT
CDR3: CASSQDSSPLHF

V: TRBV28
J: TRBJ1-2
size: -
D: -
DNA: TGTGCCACCCCCATTGACTATGGCTACACCTTC
CDR3: CATPIDYGYTF

V: TRBV28
J: TRBJ1-5
size: -
D: -
DNA: TGTGCCAGCAGTTTTACCGGGACGGCAATTAATCAGCCCCAGCATTTT
CDR3: CASSFTGTAINQPQHF

V: TRBV20-1
J: TRBJ1-4
size: many
D: -
DNA: TGCAGTGCTAGGGGGAACTCGGGTGAAAAACTGTTTTTT
CDR3: CSARGNSGEKLFF

V: TRBV5-6
J: TRBJ2-1
size: -
D: -
DNA: TGTGCCAGCCGGACAGGGGAGTGGGCTAGCGGGAGTCTGAATGAGCAGTTCTTC
CDR3: CASRTGEWASGSLNEQFF

V: TRBV10-3
J: TRBJ2-7
size: many
D: -
DNA: TGTGCCATCAGTGAGTCTAACACGATGGTCTCCTACGAGCAGTACTTC
CDR3: CAISESNTMVSYEQYF

V: TRBV18
J: TRBJ1-1
size: -
D: -
DNA: TGTGCCAGCTCACCAGGAGTCAACCGGAACACTGAAGCTTTCTTT
CDR3: CASSPGVNRNTEAFF

V: TRBV7-9
J: TRBJ1-1
size: many
D: -
DNA: TGTGCCAGCAGCAACGGGGGTACTGAAGCTTTCTTT
CDR3: CASSNGGTEAFF

V: TRBV9
J: TRBJ2-2
size: -
D: -
DNA: TGTGCCAGCAGCGTAGAAGAGCTATGGACCGGGGAGCTGTTTTTT
CDR3: CASSVEELWTGELFF

V: TRBV9
J: TRBJ2-2
size: many
D: -
DNA: TGTGCCAGCAGCGTAGCCGGATACGCGAACACCGGGGAGCTGTTTTTT
CDR3: CASSVAGYANTGELFF

V: TRBV28
J: TRBJ1-5
size: few
D: TRBD1
DNA: TGTGCCAGCAGTTCACCGACAGGGAATCAGCCCCAGCATTTT
CDR3: CASSSPTGNQPQHF

V: TRBV28
J: TRBJ1-2
size: few
D: TRBD1
DNA: TGTGCCACCCCGGAAACAGGGGGTGTATCTATTGATGGCTACACCTTC
CDR3: CATPETGGVSIDGYTF

V: TRBV28
J: TRBJ1-5
size: -
D: -
DNA: TGTGCCAGCAGTTTGCGGCAGATTCTCAATCAGCCCCAGCATTTT
CDR3: CASSLRQILNQPQHF

V: TRBV28
J: TRBJ2-7
size: many
D: -
DNA: TGTGCCAGCAGTTTATCCACGGGGGAGCAGTACTTC
CDR3: CASSLSTGEQYF

V: TRBV29-1
J: TRBJ1-2
size: many
D: -
DNA: TGCAGCGATCACATAACAGGGAACTATGGCTACACCTTC
CDR3: CSDHITGNYGYTF

V: TRBV20-1
J: TRBJ1-2
size: many
D: -
DNA: TGCAGTGCTAGGCCGACGGGGACGTCAAAAAAGGGATACACCTTC
CDR3: CSARPTGTSKKGYTF

V: TRBV5-5
J: TRBJ2-3
size: many
D: TRBD2
DNA: TGTGCCAGCAGCTTGGCCGGGAGGGGGGGCACAGATACGCAGTATTTT
CDR3: CASSLAGRGGTDTQYF

V: TRBV3-1
J: TRBJ2-1
size: many
D: TRBD2
DNA: TGTGCCAGCAGCCAGAGAGAGCGGGAGGCTGAGCAGTTCTTC
CDR3: CASSQREREAEQFF

V: TRBV11-2
J: TRBJ1-5
size: many
D: -
DNA: TGTGCCAGCAGCACAGGCGGGAATCAGCCCCAGCATTTT
CDR3: CASSTGGNQPQHF

V: TRBV7-9
J: TRBJ2-1
size: many
D: -
DNA: TGTGCCAGCAGCCCTCGGGACTTGGGAAAGGTTAATGAGCAGTTCTTC
CDR3: CASSPRDLGKVNEQFF

V: TRBV3-1
J: TRBJ2-2
size: many
D: -
DNA: TGTGCCAGCAGCCAAGGTTCGGGGAGCGGCGGGGAGCTGTTTTTT
CDR3: CASSQGSGSGGELFF

V: TRBV5-5
J: TRBJ2-7
size: many
D: -
DNA: TGTGCCAGCAGCTTGGACGGTAGCTACGAGCAGTACTTC
CDR3: CASSLDGSYEQYF

V: TRBV5-6
J: TRBJ2-5
size: many
D: TRBD2
DNA: TGTGCCAGCAGCTTGCCTAGCGGGTACCAAGAGACCCAGTACTTC
CDR3: CASSLPSGYQETQYF

V: TRBV29-1
J: TRBJ1-5
size: many
D: -
DNA: TGCAGCGTTGTACAGGGTTGGAATCAGCCCCAGCATTTT
CDR3: CSVVQGWNQPQHF

V: TRBV29-1
J: TRBJ1-1
size: many
D: -
DNA: TGCAGCGTTCTCCGGGGGCAGAGAAACACTGAAGCTTTCTTT
CDR3: CSVLRGQRNTEAFF

V: TRBV6-8
J: TRBJ2-1
size: -
D: TRBD2
DNA: TGTGCCAGCAGTTCGCGGACTAGAGGTGAGCAGTTCTTC
CDR3: CASSSRTRGEQFF

V: TRBV12-3/TRBV12-4
J: TRBJ2-5
size: many
D: TRBD1
DNA: TGTGCCAGCAGCCGCACAGGGGGCGCCGAGACCCAGTACTTC
CDR3: CASSRTGGAETQYF

V: TRBV30
J: TRBJ1-1
size: few
D: -
DNA: TGTGCCTGGAGCGTGGGAACTGAAGCTTTCTTT
CDR3: CAWSVGTEAFF

V: TRBV20-1
J: TRBJ2-7
size: many
D: TRBD2
DNA: TGCAGTGCTAGAGACTACACTAGCGGCTCCTACGAGCAGTACTTC
CDR3: CSARDYTSGSYEQYF

V: TRBV2
J: TRBJ2-3
size: many
D: -
DNA: TGTGCCAGCAGTGAGGCCACAGATACGCAGTATTTT
CDR3: CASSEATDTQYF

V: TRBV7-9
J: TRBJ1-1
size: many
D: -
DNA: TGTGCCAGCAGCTTCCCCTGGGGGCCATTGGGGACTGAAGCTTTCTTT
CDR3: CASSFPWGPLGTEAFF

V: TRBV20-1
J: TRBJ2-1
size: many
D: -
DNA: TGCAGTGCTAGAGATAAAGAAACCTACAATGAGCAGTTCTTC
CDR3: CSARDKETYNEQFF

V: TRBV7-2
J: TRBJ2-1
size: many
D: -
DNA: TGTGCCAGCAGCCTCCTAGTGCCTGGTGAGCAGTTCTTC
CDR3: CASSLLVPGEQFF

V: TRBV28
J: TRBJ2-7
size: -
D: TRBD1
DNA: TGTGCCAGTGGGGGATCCGGGACAGGGGCCTACGAGCAGTACTTC
CDR3: CASGGSGTGAYEQYF

V: TRBV11-2
J: TRBJ2-7
size: many
D: -
DNA: TGTGCCAGCAGCTTAGAAAGGATGTCCTACGAGCAGTACTTC
CDR3: CASSLERMSYEQYF

V: TRBV6-5
J: TRBJ2-3
size: many
D: -
DNA: TGTGCCAGCAGTTACCGCTCCGGGACAGATACGCAGTATTTT
CDR3: CASSYRSGTDTQYF

V: TRBV5-1
J: TRBJ2-5
size: -
D: TRBD2
DNA: TGCGCCAGCAGCTACGGGACTAGCCGGGAGACCCAGTACTTC
CDR3: CASSYGTSRETQYF

V: TRBV4-2
J: TRBJ2-5
size: many
D: -
DNA: TGTGCCAGCAGCCAAGTACGGGGCCAAGAGACCCAGTACTTC
CDR3: CASSQVRGQETQYF

V: TRBV21-1
J: TRBJ2-5
size: -
D: -
DNA: TGTGCCAGCAGCAAAGTAGTCCTCCCAGGGGTTTTGGAGACCCAGTACTTC
CDR3: CASSKVVLPGVLETQYF

V: TRBV7-9
J: TRBJ2-1
size: -
D: TRBD2
DNA: TGTGCCAGCAGCTTAGGGAACCTAGCGGGAGTCTACAATGAGCAGTTCTTC
CDR3: CASSLGNLAGVYNEQFF

V: TRBV2
J: TRBJ1-1
size: many
D: -
DNA: TGTGCCAGCAGTCCTCAGGCGCTGAACACTGAAGCTTTCTTT
CDR3: CASSPQALNTEAFF

V: TRBV20-1
J: TRBJ2-3
size: many
D: -
DNA: TGCAGTGCTACTGACAGCACAGATACGCAGTATTTT
CDR3: CSATDSTDTQYF

V: TRBV4-2
J: TRBJ2-3
size: -
D: -
DNA: TGTGCCAGCAGAGCGTACCAGACTAGCACAGATACGCAGTATTTT
CDR3: CASRAYQTSTDTQYF

V: TRBV12-3/TRBV12-4
J: TRBJ1-5
size: many
D: TRBD1
DNA: TGTGCCAGCAGTACAGGGGGTAGCAATCAGCCCCAGCATTTT
CDR3: CASSTGGSNQPQHF

V: TRBV29-1
J: TRBJ2-7
size: many
D: -
DNA: TGCAGCGTCCGGCAGTCAAGCTCCTACGAGCAGTACTTC
CDR3: CSVRQSSSYEQYF

V: TRBV28
J: TRBJ2-5
size: -
D: TRBD1
DNA: TGTGCCAGCAGAAGAGGGGGCGGGGAGACCCAGTACTTC
CDR3: CASRRGGGETQYF

V: TRBV2
J: TRBJ2-7
size: -
D: -
DNA: TGTGCCAGCAGTGAACCAGGACCCGGCGAGCAGTACTTC
CDR3: CASSEPGPGEQYF

V: TRBV12-3/TRBV12-4
J: TRBJ1-6
size: many
D: TRBD1
DNA: TGTGCCAGCAGGGCTGAGACAGGGGGCGCCTATAATTCACCCCTCCACTTT
CDR3: CASRAETGGAYNSPLHF

V: TRBV10-3
J: TRBJ2-2
size: many
D: TRBD1
DNA: TGTGCCATCAGTGTCAATACTCCCGGGACAGGGGCCGGGGAGCTGTTTTTT
CDR3: CAISVNTPGTGAGELFF

V: TRBV10-3
J: TRBJ2-5
size: many
D: TRBD2
DNA: TGTGCCATCAGTGGGACTAGCGGGGGGAGGGGGACCCAGTACTTC
CDR3: CAISGTSGGRGTQYF

V: TRBV29-1
J: TRBJ2-5
size: many
D: TRBD2
DNA: TGCAGCGTTGTAGGACTAGCGGGAGGAGAGACCCAGTACTTC
CDR3: CSVVGLAGGETQYF

V: TRBV4-2
J: TRBJ2-3
size: many
D: TRBD2
DNA: TGTGCCAGCAGCCAAGAGCAGCGGGGGCCTCATACGCAGTATTTT
CDR3: CASSQEQRGPHTQYF